This T cell receptor (beta chain) stems from a study of OX40 agonist ivuxolimab in advanced cancers. Overall study: Three partial responders included one hepatocellular carcinoma patient and two cutaneous melanoma patients.

Comment on this clone: Its antigen is currently unknown.

Some clones are missing from TCRdb's copy, which holds only in-frame ones; the method was immunoSEQ multiplex PCR. The sample lists roughly 71,000 clones, about three quarters seen once, with more than 1.5% in the top ten. Exclusion applied to patients with autoimmune disease history or systemic immunosuppression. Study results and caveats: Relative to CD4+, CD8+ T cells held more expanded clones on average. Circulating CD4+ and CD8+ T cells showed clonal expansion by week 6 at 0.1 to 3.0 mg/kg.

CDR3 size: 14 residues. Germline loops: CDR1 SGHVS, CDR2 FQNEAQ. With V trimmed by 5 bases and J by 3 bases, 6 bases remained unmatched. This TCR was sampled from an adult with an advanced solid tumor such as melanoma, head and neck, liver or kidney cancer. V gene TRBV7-8 combines with J gene TRBJ2-5, with 7 bases identical to TRBD2. This specimen was CD4+ or CD8+ T cells sorted from blood, taken in a trial of the OX40 agonist ivuxolimab. CDR3 sequence: CASSGPSGEETQYF. The DNA of the CDR3 is TGTGCCAGCAGCGGTCCTAGCGGAGAAGAGACCCAGTACTTC.